This T cell receptor (beta chain) was identified during a study of T cells in Graves' hyperthyroidism and ophthalmopathy. Study in general: Once the initial diagnosis was made, peripheral blood was obtained before any treatment.

This clonotype appeared many times. There are 14 residues in the CDR3. Losses at the gene ends were 3 bases for V and 0 bases for J; bases not matched to a gene: 1. RNA transcripts provided the source from which TCR beta CDR3 regions were amplified. First-round RT-PCR with HTBI primers amplified the TCR CDR3 region. MiXCR, run by TCRdb on the multiplex PCR reads, gives a single entry per CDR3 protein. The data contain roughly 500,000 distinct CDR3 sequences, about 15% of them singletons. Sequenced material: blood. This receptor was taken from a woman aged 25-40 years with Graves' hyperthyroidism that later progressed to Graves' ophthalmopathy. This chain joins TRBV12-3 or TRBV12-4 and TRBJ2-7; 8 nucleotides line up with TRBD2. CDR3 sequence: CASSFSGTSYEQYF. The DNA for the CDR3 is TGTGCCAGCAGTTTTAGCGGGACCTCCTACGAGCAGTACTTC.